This entry describes one T cell receptor beta chain. The antigen it binds to is not known. Per-nucleotide qualities are absent, and no much larger clonotype sits a single base away. This specimen belongs to a study of T cell repertoires in cytomegalovirus infection (dated by TCRdb to about 2019). Describing the broader study: The HLA type of each donor mattered for the analysis, because public TCR beta signatures pointed to carriage of CMV infection along with the matching HLA type. Results and caveats for the whole study, not just this receptor: The ex vivo response was dominated by HLA-C-restricted CMV-specific TCR beta clonotypes, which also provided the single most frequent clonotype in two of eight donors. In both this cohort and an independent roughly 350-donor cohort, the cumulative frequency of public TCR beta family members distinguished carriers of CMV infection plus the relevant HLA type.

TCRdb names Illumina HiSeq 1500 as the instrument used. Through fastp at Q25 and MiXCR, TCRdb rebuilt clones from the public reads, retaining in-frame beta chains. For every CDR3 protein sequence, its rows merge into one entry that carries the most common genes and DNA. The sample table shows roughly 640,000 distinct CDR3 sequences, and 20% to 25% are seen once. The ten largest clones represent 7% to 9% of the sample. From its cysteine to its phenylalanine, the CDR3 spans 14 amino acids. CDR3 DNA only is kept here, 42 bases in frame from base 1. Relative to germline, V is 6 bases shorter and J is 1 base shorter, with 13 bases between their ends.

Sequenced material: CD8+ T cells from PBMCs. The receptor's source is a human donor in good health (CMV status not recorded). Some clones in this sample may be carry-over from other donors' samples. This receptor chain uses TRBV12-3 or TRBV12-4 and TRBJ2-7; the D gene is unclear. The encoded CDR3 is CASRDNKKSYEQYF. The nucleotides read TGTGCCAGCAGAGACAACAAGAAGTCCTACGAGCAGTACTTC.